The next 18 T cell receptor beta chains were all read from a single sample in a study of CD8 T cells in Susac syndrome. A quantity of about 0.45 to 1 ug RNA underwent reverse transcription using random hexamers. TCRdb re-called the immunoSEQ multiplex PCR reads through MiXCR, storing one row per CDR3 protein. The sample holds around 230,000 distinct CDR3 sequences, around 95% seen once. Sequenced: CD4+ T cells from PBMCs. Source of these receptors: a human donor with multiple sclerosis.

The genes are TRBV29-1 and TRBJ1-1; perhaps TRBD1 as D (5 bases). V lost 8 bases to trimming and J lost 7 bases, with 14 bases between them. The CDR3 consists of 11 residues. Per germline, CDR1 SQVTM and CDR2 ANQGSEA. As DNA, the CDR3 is TGCAGCATCTGGAGGGGAGGTGAAGCTTTCTTT. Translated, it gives CSIWRGGEAFF.

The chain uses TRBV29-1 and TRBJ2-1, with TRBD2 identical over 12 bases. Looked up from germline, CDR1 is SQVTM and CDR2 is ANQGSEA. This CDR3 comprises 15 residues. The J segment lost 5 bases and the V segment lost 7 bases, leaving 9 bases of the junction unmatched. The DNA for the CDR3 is TGCAGCGCGCCACTAGCGGGAGGTTATGACAATGAGCAGTTCTTC. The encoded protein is CSAPLAGGYDNEQFF.

The CDR3: CARQLAGEADTQYF. The CDR3 DNA sequence: TGTGCCCGGCAGCTAGCGGGAGAGGCAGATACGCAGTATTTT. The chain is built from TRBV30 and TRBJ2-3; 10 bases line up with TRBD2. V was clipped by 8 bases and J by 4 bases; unmatched bases: 9. Germline lookup yields CDR1 GTSNPN and CDR2 SVGIG (reference sequence). This CDR3 has 14 residues.

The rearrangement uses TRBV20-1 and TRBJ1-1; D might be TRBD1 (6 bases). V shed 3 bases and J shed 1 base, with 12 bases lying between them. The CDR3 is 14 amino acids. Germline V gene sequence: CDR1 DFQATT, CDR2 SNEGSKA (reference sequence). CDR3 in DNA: TGCAGTGCTAGGGGTCAGGGGAGGAACACTGAAGCTTTCTTT. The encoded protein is CSARGQGRNTEAFF.

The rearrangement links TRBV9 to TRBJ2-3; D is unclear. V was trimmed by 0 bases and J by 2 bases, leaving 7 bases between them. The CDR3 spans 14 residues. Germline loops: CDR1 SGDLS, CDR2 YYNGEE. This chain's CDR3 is CASSVDPATDTQYF. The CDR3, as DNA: TGTGCCAGCAGCGTAGATCCGGCCACAGATACGCAGTATTTT. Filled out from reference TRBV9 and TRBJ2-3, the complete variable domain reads DSGVTQTPKHLITATGQRVTLRCSPRSGDLSVYWYQQSLDQGLQFLIQYYNGEERAKGNILERFSAQQFPDLHSELNLSSLELGDSALYFCASSVDPATDTQYFGPGTRLTVL.

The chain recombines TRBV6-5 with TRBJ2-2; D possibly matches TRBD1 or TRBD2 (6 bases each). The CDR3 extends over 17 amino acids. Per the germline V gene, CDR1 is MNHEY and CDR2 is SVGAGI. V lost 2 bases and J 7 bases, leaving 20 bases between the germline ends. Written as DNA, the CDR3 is TGTGCCAGCAGTTACCCAATAAGGGGGGCAGGACGCGGGGAGCTGTTTTTT. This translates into CASSYPIRGAGRGELFF.

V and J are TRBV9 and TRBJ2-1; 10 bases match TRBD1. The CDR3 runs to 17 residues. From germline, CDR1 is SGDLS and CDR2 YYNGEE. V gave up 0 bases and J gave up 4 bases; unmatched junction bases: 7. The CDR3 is CASSVGVLGQGYNEQFF. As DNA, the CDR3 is TGTGCCAGCAGCGTAGGTGTGCTGGGACAGGGGTACAATGAGCAGTTCTTC.

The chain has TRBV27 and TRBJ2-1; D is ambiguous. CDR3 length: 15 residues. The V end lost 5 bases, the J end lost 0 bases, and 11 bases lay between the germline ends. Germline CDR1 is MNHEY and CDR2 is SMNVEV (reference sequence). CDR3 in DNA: TGTGCCAGCAGTACCCTGACCAGCTCCTACAATGAGCAGTTCTTC. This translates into CASSTLTSSYNEQFF.

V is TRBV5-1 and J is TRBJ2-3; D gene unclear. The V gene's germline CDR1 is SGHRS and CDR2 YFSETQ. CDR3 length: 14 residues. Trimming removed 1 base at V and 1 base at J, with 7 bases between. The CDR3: CASSLRPRTDTQYF. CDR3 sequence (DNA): TGCGCCAGCAGCTTGCGTCCTCGCACAGATACGCAGTATTTT.

CDR3 sequence (DNA): TGTGCCAGCAGTTTTGGCCAGGTCAACAGGGTTAGCAATCAGCCCCAGCATTTT. As protein: CASSFGQVNRVSNQPQHF. The chain recombines TRBV12-3 or TRBV12-4 with TRBJ1-5, with D possibly TRBD1 on 6 matching bases. The V end was cut by 3 bases, the J end by 0 bases, with 18 bases between. The CDR3 covers 18 residues.

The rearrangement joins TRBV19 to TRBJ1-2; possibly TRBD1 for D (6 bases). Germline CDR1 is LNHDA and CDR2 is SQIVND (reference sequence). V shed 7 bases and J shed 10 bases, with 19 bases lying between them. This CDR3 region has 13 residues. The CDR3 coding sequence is TGTGCCAGTACATCGGGCCAGGGGCGAACCTACACCTTC. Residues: CASTSGQGRTYTF.

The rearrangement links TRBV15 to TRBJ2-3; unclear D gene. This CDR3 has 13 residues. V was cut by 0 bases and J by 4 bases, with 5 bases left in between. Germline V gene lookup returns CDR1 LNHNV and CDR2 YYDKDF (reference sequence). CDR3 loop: CATSRDGPDTQYF. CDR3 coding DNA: TGTGCCACCAGCAGAGATGGACCAGATACGCAGTATTTT.

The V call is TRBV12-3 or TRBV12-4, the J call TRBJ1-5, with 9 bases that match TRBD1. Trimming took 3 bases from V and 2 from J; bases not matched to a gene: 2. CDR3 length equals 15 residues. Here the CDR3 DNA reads TGTGCCAGCAGTTTCCGACAGGGGGGCAATCAGCCCCAGCATTTT. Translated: CASSFRQGGNQPQHF.

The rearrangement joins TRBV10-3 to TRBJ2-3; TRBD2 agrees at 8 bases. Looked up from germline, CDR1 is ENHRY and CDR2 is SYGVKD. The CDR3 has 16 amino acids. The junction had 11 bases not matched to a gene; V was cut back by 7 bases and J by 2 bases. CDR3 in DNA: TGTGCCATCACTCCCATCAGCGGGGGCGCCACAGATACGCAGTATTTT. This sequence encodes CAITPISGGATDTQYF.

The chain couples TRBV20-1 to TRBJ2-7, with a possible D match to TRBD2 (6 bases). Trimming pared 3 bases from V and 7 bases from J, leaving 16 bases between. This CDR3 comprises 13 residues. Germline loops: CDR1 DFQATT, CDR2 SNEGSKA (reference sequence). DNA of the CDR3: TGCAGTGCTAGGAGGCCCGGGAGTCGAGAGCAGTACTTC. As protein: CSARRPGSREQYF.

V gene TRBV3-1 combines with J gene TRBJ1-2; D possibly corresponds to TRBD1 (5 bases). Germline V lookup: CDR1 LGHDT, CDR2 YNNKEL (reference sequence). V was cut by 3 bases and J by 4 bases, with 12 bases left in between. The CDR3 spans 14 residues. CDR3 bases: TGTGCCAGCAGCCAGCGCGGGGGTCCCTATGGCTACACCTTC. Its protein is CASSQRGGPYGYTF.

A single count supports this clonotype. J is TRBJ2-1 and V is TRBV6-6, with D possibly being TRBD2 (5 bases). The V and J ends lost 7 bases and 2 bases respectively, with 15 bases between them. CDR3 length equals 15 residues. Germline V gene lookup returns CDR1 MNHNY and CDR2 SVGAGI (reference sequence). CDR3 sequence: CASTSGRAPYNEQFF. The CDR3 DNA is TGTGCCAGCACCTCGGGGAGAGCCCCCTACAATGAGCAGTTCTTC.

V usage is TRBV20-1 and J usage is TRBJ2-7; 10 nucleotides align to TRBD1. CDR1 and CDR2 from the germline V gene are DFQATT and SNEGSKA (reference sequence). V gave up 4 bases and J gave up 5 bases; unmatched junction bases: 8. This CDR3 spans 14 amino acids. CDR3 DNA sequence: TGCAGTGCTATAACGGGACAGGGGATCGACGAGCAGTACTTC. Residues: CSAITGQGIDEQYF.